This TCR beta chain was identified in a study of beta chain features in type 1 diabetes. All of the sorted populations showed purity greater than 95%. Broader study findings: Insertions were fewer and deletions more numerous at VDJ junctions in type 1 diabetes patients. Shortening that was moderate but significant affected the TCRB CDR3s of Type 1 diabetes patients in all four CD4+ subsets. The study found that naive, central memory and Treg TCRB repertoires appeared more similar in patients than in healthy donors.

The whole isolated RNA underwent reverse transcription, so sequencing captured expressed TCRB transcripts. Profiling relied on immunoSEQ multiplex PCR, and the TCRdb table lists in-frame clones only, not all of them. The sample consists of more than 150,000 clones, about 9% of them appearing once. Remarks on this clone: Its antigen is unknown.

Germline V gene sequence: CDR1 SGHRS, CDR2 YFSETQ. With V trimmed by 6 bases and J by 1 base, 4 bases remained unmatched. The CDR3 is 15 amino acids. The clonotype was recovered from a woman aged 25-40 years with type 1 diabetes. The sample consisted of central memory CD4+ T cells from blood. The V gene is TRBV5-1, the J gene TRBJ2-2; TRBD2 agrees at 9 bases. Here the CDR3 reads CASNQLAGNTGELFF. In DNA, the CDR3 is TGCGCCAGCAACCAACTAGCGGGGAACACCGGGGAGCTGTTTTTT.